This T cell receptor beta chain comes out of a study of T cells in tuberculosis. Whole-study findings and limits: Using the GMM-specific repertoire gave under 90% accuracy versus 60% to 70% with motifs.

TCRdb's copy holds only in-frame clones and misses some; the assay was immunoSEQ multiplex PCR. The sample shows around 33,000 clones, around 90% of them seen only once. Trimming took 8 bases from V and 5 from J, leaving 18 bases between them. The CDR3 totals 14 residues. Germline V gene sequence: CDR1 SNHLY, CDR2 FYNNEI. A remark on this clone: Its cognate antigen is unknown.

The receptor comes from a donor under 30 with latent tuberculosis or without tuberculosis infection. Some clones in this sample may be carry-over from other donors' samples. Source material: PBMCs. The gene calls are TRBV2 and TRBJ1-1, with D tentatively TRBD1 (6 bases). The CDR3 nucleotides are TGTGCCAGCCTGAGGGGGGGCTTGGGGACTGAAGCTTTCTTT. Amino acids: CASLRGGLGTEAFF.